Listed below are T cell receptor beta chains from one sample, sequenced in a study of Graves' ophthalmopathy and Graves' hyperthyroidism. TCRdb re-called the multiplex PCR reads through MiXCR, storing one row per CDR3 protein. This table holds roughly 500,000 distinct CDR3 sequences, about 15% found once. Material: blood. Receptor source: a woman under 40 with Graves' ophthalmopathy. The CDR3 runs from the conserved cysteine through the conserved F or W. The D gene is left open where the match is weak. A row's size may be missing; if present it is once, few, many or a size class.

clone size,J gene,V gene,D gene,CDR3 protein,CDR3 DNA
few,TRBJ1-5,TRBV20-1,TRBD1,CSARDPGTGGYSNQPQHF,TGCAGTGCTAGAGACCCCGGGACAGGGGGTTATAGCAATCAGCCCCAGCATTTT
NA,TRBJ1-6,TRBV12-3/TRBV12-4,TRBD1,CASRRQGINSPLHF,TGTGCCAGCAGGCGACAGGGGATTAATTCACCCCTCCACTTT
many,TRBJ2-5,TRBV6-5,TRBD2,CASSYAPTSGSNQETQYF,TGTGCCAGCAGTTACGCCCCAACTAGCGGGAGTAACCAAGAGACCCAGTACTTC
many,TRBJ1-1,TRBV6-5,TRBD1,CASSLTLGQIPEAFF,TGTGCCAGCAGTTTGACCCTGGGACAGATTCCTGAAGCTTTCTTT
NA,TRBJ1-3,TRBV6-1,NA,CASSEPGSPDTIYF,TGTGCCAGCAGTGAACCTGGCAGTCCGGACACCATATATTTT
NA,TRBJ2-7,TRBV6-1,NA,CASTWGSYEQYF,TGTGCCAGCACCTGGGGGTCCTACGAGCAGTACTTC
many,TRBJ2-7,TRBV20-1,TRBD1,CSARDHGTGGPREQYF,TGCAGTGCTAGAGATCATGGGACAGGGGGACCTCGAGAGCAGTACTTC
many,TRBJ1-6,TRBV12-3/TRBV12-4,NA,CASSWGSYNSPLHF,TGTGCCAGCAGTTGGGGGTCCTATAATTCACCCCTCCACTTT
NA,TRBJ1-5,TRBV7-9,NA,CASSSRNRPQHF,TGTGCCAGCAGCTCCCGCAATCGGCCCCAGCATTTT
many,TRBJ2-5,TRBV28,NA,CASSVPQGWSETQYF,TGTGCCAGCAGTGTCCCTCAGGGGTGGTCTGAGACCCAGTACTTC
many,TRBJ1-2,TRBV7-9,TRBD1,CASSDTRQGSYGYTF,TGTGCCAGCAGCGATACGAGACAGGGATCCTATGGCTACACCTTC
many,TRBJ1-1,TRBV28,NA,CASSLPSMNTEAFF,TGTGCCAGCAGTTTACCGAGTATGAACACTGAAGCTTTCTTT
many,TRBJ1-2,TRBV30,NA,CAWSVTSYSYGYTF,TGTGCCTGGAGTGTAACAAGCTACAGCTATGGCTACACCTTC
many,TRBJ2-7,TRBV20-1,TRBD1,CSAARDREPYEQYF,TGCAGTGCGGCTCGGGACAGGGAACCCTACGAGCAGTACTTC
NA,TRBJ1-5,TRBV29-1,NA,CSVKDGGVYSNQPQHF,TGCAGCGTTAAGGACGGGGGGGTATATAGCAATCAGCCCCAGCATTTT
many,TRBJ1-5,TRBV6-1,TRBD1,CASSEGTGLHRNQPQHF,TGTGCCAGCAGTGAAGGGACAGGGTTACATCGGAATCAGCCCCAGCATTTT
many,TRBJ1-2,TRBV29-1,NA,CSVEYVGGRSVNYGYTF,TGCAGCGTTGAATACGTCGGGGGGCGCTCGGTTAACTATGGCTACACCTTC
many,TRBJ1-3,TRBV19,NA,CASSITGQPTGNTIYF,TGTGCCAGTAGTATCACGGGACAACCTACTGGAAACACCATATATTTT
many,TRBJ2-2,TRBV12-3/TRBV12-4,TRBD2,CASSFGLAGLNTGELFF,TGTGCCAGCAGTTTTGGGCTAGCGGGACTCAACACCGGGGAGCTGTTTTTT
few,TRBJ1-6,TRBV20-1,TRBD1,CSARVPDRGDSPLHF,TGCAGTGCTAGAGTTCCCGACAGGGGAGATTCACCCCTCCACTTT
many,TRBJ1-5,TRBV20-1,TRBD1,CSARDRANVLQPQHF,TGCAGTGCACGGGACAGGGCCAACGTCCTCCAGCCCCAGCATTTT
many,TRBJ2-2,TRBV12-3/TRBV12-4,NA,CASRKPTRRLSNTGELFF,TGTGCCAGCAGGAAGCCCACACGACGCCTCTCGAACACCGGGGAGCTGTTTTTC
many,TRBJ2-7,TRBV7-6,TRBD1,CASSEDRGSYEQYF,TGTGCCAGCAGCGAGGACAGGGGATCCTACGAGCAGTACTTC
many,TRBJ1-5,TRBV12-3/TRBV12-4,NA,CASSFHRSNQPQHF,TGTGCCAGCAGTTTTCATAGGTCCAATCAGCCCCAGCATTTT
many,TRBJ1-1,TRBV2,TRBD1,CASNPWTGGAQTEAFF,TGTGCCAGCAACCCGTGGACAGGGGGCGCCCAGACTGAAGCTTTCTTT
many,TRBJ1-5,TRBV12-3/TRBV12-4,NA,CASSGDRQPQHF,TGTGCCAGCAGTGGCGACCGGCAGCCCCAGCATTTT
many,TRBJ1-1,TRBV28,NA,CASSLPGRPEAFF,TGTGCCAGCAGTTTGCCCGGCCGACCCGAAGCTTTCTTT
many,TRBJ2-7,TRBV20-1,NA,CSARDRVRRYEQYF,TGCAGTGCTAGAGATCGGGTCAGACGCTACGAGCAGTACTTC
NA,TRBJ1-4,TRBV28,NA,CASSLSGSMEKLFF,TGTGCCAGCAGTTTATCAGGGAGTATGGAAAAACTGTTTTTT
NA,TRBJ1-1,TRBV5-1,NA,CASSRTGWALDTEAFF,TGCGCCAGCAGCCGCACAGGGTGGGCCCTGGACACTGAAGCTTTCTTT
few,TRBJ2-7,TRBV11-2,NA,CASSQGGPPASEQYF,TGTGCCAGCAGCCAAGGGGGACCCCCGGCCTCCGAGCAGTACTTC
many,TRBJ2-7,TRBV30,TRBD1,CAWANTRTGKPYEQYF,TGTGCCTGGGCGAATACTCGGACAGGGAAGCCCTACGAGCAGTACTTC
many,TRBJ2-7,TRBV10-3,NA,CAISESRAREQYF,TGTGCCATCAGTGAGTCGCGGGCTCGCGAGCAGTACTTC
many,TRBJ2-7,TRBV12-3/TRBV12-4,NA,CASSLNRDSYEQYF,TGTGCCAGCAGTTTGAATAGGGACTCCTACGAGCAGTACTTC
many,TRBJ1-5,TRBV15,TRBD1,CATSRGPGQGFYSNQPQHF,TGTGCCACCAGCAGAGGTCCCGGACAGGGGTTTTATAGCAATCAGCCCCAGCATTTT
many,TRBJ1-1,TRBV7-9,NA,CASRMTVNTEAFF,TGTGCCAGCAGGATGACGGTGAACACTGAAGCTTTCTTT
many,TRBJ2-7,TRBV7-9,NA,CASSFSGFEYYEQYF,TGTGCCAGCAGCTTTTCAGGGTTCGAGTACTACGAGCAGTACTTC
many,TRBJ2-2,TRBV30,NA,CAWSGGGSVSRSELFF,TGTGCCTGGAGTGGTGGAGGAAGTGTTAGCCGAAGTGAGCTGTTTTTT
NA,TRBJ1-1,TRBV11-2,NA,CASSYGGVGEAFF,TGTGCCAGCAGCTATGGGGGTGTTGGTGAAGCTTTCTTT
many,TRBJ2-5,TRBV7-9,NA,CASSKKGETQYF,TGTGCCAGCAGCAAAAAGGGGGAGACCCAGTACTTC
NA,TRBJ2-7,TRBV6-5,TRBD2,CVCSYAGGLPTYEQYF,TGTGTCTGCAGTTACGCGGGGGGGCTACCAACCTACGAGCAGTACTTC